One and the same sample provided the 7 T cell receptor beta chains below, sequenced in a study of cytomegalovirus exposure and HLA in healthy donors (dated by TCRdb to about 2017). Receptor amplification or capture employed the immunoSEQ multiplex PCR assay. For the multiplex PCR, a mixture combining 60 forward primers for TCR Vbeta segments and 13 reverse primers for TCR Jbeta segments was used. The clones in this table, taken by TCRdb from immuneACCESS, are in-frame only. Not every clone is retained; where verified, under half of the shortfall comes from an unresolved V gene, and the cause of the rest is unknown. The sample includes 80,000 to 95,000 clones, with 60% to 70% observed a single time. The biggest ten clones account for around 6.6% of the sample. Sequencing used PBMCs. The receptors come from a woman in her twenties or thirties in good health and CMV-seronegative.

The chain recombines TRBV14 with TRBJ2-5, with D unresolved. The germline V gene has CDR1 SGHDN and CDR2 FVKESK. This CDR3 comprises 14 residues. V shed 4 bases and J shed 5 bases, with 14 bases lying between them. The chain's CDR3 is CASSPRALRETQYF. CDR3 DNA: TGTGCCAGCAGCCCAAGAGCCCTCCGGGAGACCCAGTACTTC.

The chain is built from TRBV5-1 and TRBJ1-5; TRBD1 matches 8 bases. Trimming took 4 bases from V and 4 from J; bases not matched to a gene: 7. Per the germline V gene, CDR1 is SGHRS and CDR2 is YFSETQ. This CDR3 is 15 amino acids long. CDR3: CASSPGTGLNQPQHF. CDR3 nucleotide sequence: TGCGCCAGCAGCCCCGGGACAGGCCTAAATCAGCCCCAGCATTTT.

The rearrangement joins TRBV13 to TRBJ2-7; a possible D gene is TRBD2 (5 bases). CDR3 length equals 14 residues. Germline V gene lookup returns CDR1 PRHDT and CDR2 FYEKMQ (reference sequence). V was cut by 0 bases and J by 3 bases, with 9 bases left in between. CDR3: CASSLGLGGYEQYF. CDR3 nucleotide sequence: TGTGCCAGCAGCTTAGGCCTCGGAGGCTACGAGCAGTACTTC.

The V and J genes are TRBV6-6 and TRBJ2-7, with 10 bases identical to TRBD1. Trimming at V came to 2 bases and at J to 4 bases, leaving 5 bases not matched to a gene. The CDR3 contains 15 residues. Germline V lookup: CDR1 MNHNY, CDR2 SVGAGI (reference sequence). CDR3 sequence: CASSYPDRGEYEQYF. The DNA of the CDR3 is TGTGCCAGCAGTTACCCGGACAGGGGGGAATACGAGCAGTACTTC.

The rearrangement joins TRBV13 to TRBJ1-1; TRBD1 matches 7 bases. The CDR3 length is 13 residues. Unmatched junction bases numbered 7, after V lost 3 bases and J lost 9 bases. From germline, CDR1 is PRHDT and CDR2 FYEKMQ (reference sequence). This CDR3 is CASSFTGVGKAFF. The CDR3 region has the DNA TGTGCCAGCAGCTTCACAGGGGTAGGGAAAGCTTTCTTT.

This clone was counted a single time. The chain has TRBV18 and TRBJ2-5; 11 positions agree with TRBD2. J lost 9 bases, V lost 3 bases, and 3 bases had no gene match. This CDR3 spans 13 amino acids. CDR1 and CDR2 (germline): KGHSH, LQKENI. The CDR3 loop is CASSPGLAEAQYF. The CDR3 DNA sequence: TGTGCCAGCTCACCGGGACTAGCGGAGGCCCAGTACTTC.

The chain couples TRBV6-6 to TRBJ2-1; a weak D match, TRBD1 (6 bases). Trimming took 4 bases from V and 9 from J, leaving 13 bases between them. Looked up from germline, CDR1 is MNHNY and CDR2 is SVGAGI (reference sequence). The CDR3 sequence is 13 residues long. The CDR3 is CASSFGGPGEQFF. The CDR3 DNA follows: TGTGCCAGCAGTTTTGGGGGCCCGGGTGAGCAGTTCTTC.